This is a list of T cell receptor beta chains from one sample in a study of T cell repertoires in ileal Crohn's disease. Sequenced by immunoSEQ multiplex PCR; TCRdb stores in-frame clones only, minus some. Among approximately 4,000 clones listed, around three quarters were seen once. Sequencing used ileal tissue. The receptors were gathered from an adult with Crohn's disease. Both conserved end residues are part of each CDR3. Each record gives: D gene, J gene, clone size, V gene, CDR3 DNA, CDR3 protein. A D gene is named only where the DNA matches it firmly. A clone size is listed for some rows: how often the clone was seen (once, few, many), or a class if it is expanded.

TRBD1,TRBJ1-2,-,TRBV5-4,TGTGCCAGCAGCTCGACAGGGCAATCCGGCTACACCTTC,CASSSTGQSGYTF
TRBD2,TRBJ2-7,few,TRBV25-1,TGTGCCAGCAGAGAGAGTGGCGCGGGAGGTTTGCTCGAGCAGTACTTC,CASRESGAGGLLEQYF
TRBD1,TRBJ2-1,-,TRBV5-1,TGCGCCAGCAGGACAGGGGGAAATGAGCAGTTCTTC,CASRTGGNEQFF
-,TRBJ1-1,-,TRBV30,TGTGCCTGTACAGGGCTAGACACTGAAGCTTTCTTT,CACTGLDTEAFF
-,TRBJ2-7,-,TRBV12-2,TGTGCAAGTCGCTCCCAGCGGGCTAGATCCTACGAGCAGTACTTC,CASRSQRARSYEQYF
TRBD1,TRBJ2-1,once,TRBV2,TGTGCCAGCAGTGGACAGGGGTATGGAGAGCAGTTCTTC,CASSGQGYGEQFF
TRBD1,TRBJ1-1,-,TRBV5-1,TGCGCCAGCAGCCGGACAGGACGGAACACTGAAGCTTTCTTT,CASSRTGRNTEAFF
-,TRBJ2-3,-,TRBV19,TGTGCCAGTAGTTCTAGATCAGGGGATACGCAGTATTTT,CASSSRSGDTQYF
-,TRBJ2-7,-,TRBV28,TGTGCCAGCAGTTTACAACTACCCTACGAGCAGTACTTC,CASSLQLPYEQYF
TRBD1,TRBJ1-1,-,TRBV7-8,TGTGCCAGCAGGGGGGACAGGGGGCGAACTGAAGCTTTCTTT,CASRGDRGRTEAFF